Detailed here is one TCR beta chain. Its cognate antigen is unknown. The CDR3 extends over 12 amino acids. With 6 bases removed from V and 6 bases from J, the gap between germline ends came to 12 bases. Germline V gives CDR1 SGHVS, CDR2 FQNEAQ. This sample was included in a study of T cells after yellow fever vaccination. Study findings and constraints: At around 95% for CD4 and 88% for CD8, most primary-vaccination clones showed up again after the booster.

By 5'RACE template switching, TCR cDNA was produced, with a universal primer site and UMIs added in the process. TCRdb re-derived calls from the 5' RACE reads in MiXCR, one entry per CDR3 protein. The table has some 200,000 distinct CDR3 sequences, 9.5% to 11% seen once; the top ten hold 35% to 40%. This sample comprised CD8+ T cells sorted from PBMCs, obtained 15 days after the yellow fever booster vaccination. V usage is TRBV7-8 and J usage is TRBJ2-7, with D maybe TRBD2 (5 bases). The TCR comes from a young man who received the YFV17D yellow fever vaccine. Here the CDR3 reads CASRPLLGEQYF. The CDR3 DNA reads TGTGCCAGCAGACCCTTACTAGGCGAGCAGTACTTC. Using reference TRBV7-8 and TRBJ2-7 for the parts outside the CDR3, the full variable domain is GAGVSQSPRYKVAKRGQDVALRCDPISGHVSLFWYQQALGQGPEFLTYFQNEAQLDKSGLPSDRFFAERPEGSVSTLKIQRTQQEDSAVYLCASRPLLGEQYFGPGTRLTVT.